A single sample is the source of the 5 T cell receptor beta chains below, sequenced in a study of shared clonotypes between healthy human individuals. Generated by immunoSEQ multiplex PCR, the TCRdb table keeps only in-frame clones and is missing some. The sample gives about 2.5 million clones, 92% of which show up once; approximately 0.41% is in the top ten. Sequencing used naive CD4+ T cells from PBMCs. Subset given: CD45RA+ positively selected. The receptors stem from a man aged 18-30 years in good health. Some clones in this sample may be carry-over from other donors' samples.

V usage is TRBV7-9 and J usage is TRBJ2-6; 9 bases are a match to TRBD1. The CDR3 extends over 17 amino acids. Germline lookup yields CDR1 SEHNR and CDR2 FQNEAQ (reference sequence). The J segment lost 2 bases and the V segment lost 3 bases, leaving 5 bases of the junction unmatched. This CDR3 is CASSFSHRGPGANVLTF. The CDR3 DNA reads TGTGCCAGCAGCTTTAGTCACAGGGGGCCTGGGGCCAACGTCCTGACTTTC.

The chain joins TRBV9 to TRBJ2-3; TRBD1 aligns across 8 bases. V shed 4 bases and J 2 bases; nucleotides not matched to a gene: 9. Germline V gene data show CDR1 as SGDLS and CDR2 as YYNGEE. The CDR3 loop spans 16 amino acids. The CDR3 protein is CASSLVGTGHTDTQYF. The CDR3 coding sequence is TGTGCCAGCAGCCTAGTAGGGACAGGACACACAGATACGCAGTATTTT.

With regard to this clone: The sample holds other DNA sequences that translate to the same CDR3. J is TRBJ2-5 and V is TRBV10-3, with D hard to call. The CDR3 covers 14 residues. V gave up 0 bases and J gave up 2 bases, with 7 bases separating them. Germline values: CDR1 ENHRY, CDR2 SYGVKD. The CDR3 region has the DNA TGTGCCATCAGTGAGTCATCAGGTCAAGAGACCCAGTACTTC. Its translation is CAISESSGQETQYF.

The chain is built from TRBV28 and TRBJ1-5; possibly TRBD1 for D (5 bases). The CDR3 has 16 residues. With 2 bases removed from V and 6 bases from J, the gap between germline ends came to 17 bases. Germline values: CDR1 MDHEN, CDR2 SYDVKM. The CDR3 loop is CASSLADRGLAQPQHF. The CDR3 DNA reads TGTGCCAGCAGTTTAGCCGACCGGGGGTTAGCTCAGCCCCAGCATTTT.

For the CDR3, the DNA is TGTGCCAGCAGCCATCTCGGGGGGTACCAAGAGACCCAGTACTTC. Encoded protein: CASSHLGGYQETQYF. The chain combines TRBV14 with TRBJ2-5; 7 bases map to TRBD2. Unmatched junction bases numbered 4, after V lost 3 bases and J lost 0 bases. The CDR3 extends over 15 amino acids. CDR1 is SGHDN, CDR2 FVKESK, per germline.